This entry is about one TCR beta chain. As originally analysed: Reference gene primer amplification gave estimated nucleated cell counts. Profiled with immunoSEQ multiplex PCR; TCRdb holds only in-frame clones, not every one. V, J and clone size are taken as reported in that table, and D and trimming were inferred from the DNA itself. The sample gives about 200,000 clones, approximately 83% of which show up once; approximately 5% is in the top ten. This entry belongs to a study of blood T cell repertoires in COVID-19. Study information: The United States, Italy and Spain were the sources of the acute and convalescent COVID-19 samples.

Categorization into cohorts depended on clinical history that participants reported. The CDR3 covers 15 residues. The germline V gene encodes CDR1 MNHEY and CDR2 SMNVEV (reference sequence). With 2 bases clipped from V and 5 bases from J, the junction kept 7 bases outside the gene matches. What was sequenced was PBMCs or T cells enriched from blood (not recorded which). The sequence derives from a woman aged 45-59 years who had been exposed to COVID-19. The chain couples TRBV27 to TRBJ1-1, with TRBD1 matching over 8 bases. The CDR3 protein is CASSLQGALSTEAFF. CDR3 in DNA: TGTGCCAGCAGTTTACAGGGGGCGCTTTCGACTGAAGCTTTCTTT.